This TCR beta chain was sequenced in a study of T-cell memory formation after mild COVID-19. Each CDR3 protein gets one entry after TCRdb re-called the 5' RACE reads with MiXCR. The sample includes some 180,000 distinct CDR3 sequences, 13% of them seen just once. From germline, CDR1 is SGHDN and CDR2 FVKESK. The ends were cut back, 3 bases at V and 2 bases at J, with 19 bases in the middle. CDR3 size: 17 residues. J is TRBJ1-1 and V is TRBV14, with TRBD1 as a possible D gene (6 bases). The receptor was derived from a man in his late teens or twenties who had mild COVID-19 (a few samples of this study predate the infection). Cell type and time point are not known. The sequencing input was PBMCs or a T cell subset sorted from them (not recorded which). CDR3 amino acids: CASSHTGTPYFNTEAFF. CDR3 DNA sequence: TGTGCCAGCAGCCATACCGGGACACCTTACTTCAACACTGAAGCTTTCTTT. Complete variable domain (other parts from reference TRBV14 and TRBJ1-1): EAGVTQFPSHSVIEKGQTVTLRCDPISGHDNLYWYRRVMGKEIKFLLHFVKESKQDESGMPNNRFLAERTGGTYSTLKVQPAELEDSGVYFCASSHTGTPYFNTEAFFGQGTRLTVV.